This T cell receptor beta chain is from a study of T-cell memory formation after mild COVID-19. General study results and limits: Chiefly within CM and EM were the contracting CD4+ clones; CD8+ ones were within EMRA.

One entry per CDR3 protein results from TCRdb running MiXCR on the 5' RACE reads. The repertoire has about 210,000 distinct CDR3 sequences, over 9.5% of them found once; the top ten carry approximately 2.8%. This clonotype was seen repeatedly, ten times or more. The antigen remains unidentified. The TCR sequence derives from a man between 18 and 29 years old who had mild COVID-19 (a few samples of this study predate the infection). Cell type and time point are not known. Specimen: PBMCs or a T cell subset sorted from them (not recorded which).

The CDR3 bases are TGTGCCAGCAGCCCCCCGGGCACTAGCGGAGCCACCGGGGAGCTGTTTTTT. This translates into CASSPPGTSGATGELFF. The chain couples TRBV7-3 to TRBJ2-2, with 8 nucleotides matching TRBD2. The germline gives CDR1 SGHTA, CDR2 FQGTGA. J was trimmed by 4 bases and V by 5 bases; bases with no gene match: 12. The CDR3 sequence is 17 residues long.